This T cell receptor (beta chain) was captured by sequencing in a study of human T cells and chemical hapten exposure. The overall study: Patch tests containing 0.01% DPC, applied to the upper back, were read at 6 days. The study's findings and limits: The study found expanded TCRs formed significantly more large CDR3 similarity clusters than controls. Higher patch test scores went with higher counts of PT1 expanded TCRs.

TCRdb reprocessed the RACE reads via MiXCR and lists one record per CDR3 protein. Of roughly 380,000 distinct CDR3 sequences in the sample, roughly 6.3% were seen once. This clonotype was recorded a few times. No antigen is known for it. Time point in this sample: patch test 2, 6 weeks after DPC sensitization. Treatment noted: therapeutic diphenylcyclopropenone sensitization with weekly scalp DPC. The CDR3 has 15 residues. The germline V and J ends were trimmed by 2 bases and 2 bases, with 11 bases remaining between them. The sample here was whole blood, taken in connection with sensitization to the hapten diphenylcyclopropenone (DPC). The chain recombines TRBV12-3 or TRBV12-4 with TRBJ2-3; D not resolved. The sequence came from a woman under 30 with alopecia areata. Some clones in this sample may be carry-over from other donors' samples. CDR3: CASSLSARDTDTQYF. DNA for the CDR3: TGTGCCAGCAGTTTATCGGCTAGGGACACAGATACGCAGTATTTT.